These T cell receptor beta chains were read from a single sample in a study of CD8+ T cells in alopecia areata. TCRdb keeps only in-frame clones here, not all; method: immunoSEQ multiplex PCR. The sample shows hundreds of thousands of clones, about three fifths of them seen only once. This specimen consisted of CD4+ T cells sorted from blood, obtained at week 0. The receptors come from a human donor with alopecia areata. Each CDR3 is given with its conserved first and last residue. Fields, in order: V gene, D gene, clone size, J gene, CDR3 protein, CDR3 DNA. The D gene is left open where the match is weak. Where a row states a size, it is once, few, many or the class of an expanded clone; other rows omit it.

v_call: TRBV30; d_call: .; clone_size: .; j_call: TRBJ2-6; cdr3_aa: CAWSVLSGANVLTF; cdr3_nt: TGTGCCTGGAGTGTACTCTCTGGGGCCAACGTCCTGACTTTC
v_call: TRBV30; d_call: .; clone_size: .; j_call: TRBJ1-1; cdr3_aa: CAWSVRQRFTEAFF; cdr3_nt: TGTGCCTGGAGTGTACGACAGCGTTTCACTGAAGCTTTCTTT
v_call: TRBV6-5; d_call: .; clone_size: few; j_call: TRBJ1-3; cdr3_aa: CASSLRRSGNTIYF; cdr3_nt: TGTGCCAGCAGTCTCCGGCGCTCTGGAAACACCATATATTTT
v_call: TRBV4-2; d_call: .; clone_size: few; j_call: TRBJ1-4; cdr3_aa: CASSQVRATNEKLFF; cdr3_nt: TGTGCCAGCAGCCAAGTTCGGGCAACTAATGAAAAACTGTTTTTT
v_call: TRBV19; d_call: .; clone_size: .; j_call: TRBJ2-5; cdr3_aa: CASSRRAGLETQYF; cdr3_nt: TGTGCCAGTAGCCGGAGGGCCGGGTTAGAGACCCAGTACTTC
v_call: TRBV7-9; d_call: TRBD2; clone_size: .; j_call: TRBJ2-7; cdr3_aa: CASSFPGLVYEQYF; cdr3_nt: TGTGCCAGCAGCTTCCCGGGACTAGTCTACGAGCAGTACTTC
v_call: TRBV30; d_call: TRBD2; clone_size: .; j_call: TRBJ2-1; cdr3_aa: CAWRSGGAGNEQFF; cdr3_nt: TGTGCCTGGAGGAGCGGGGGGGCCGGGAATGAGCAGTTCTTC
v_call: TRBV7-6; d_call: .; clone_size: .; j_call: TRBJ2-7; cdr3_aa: CASSPTPTGSLAEQYF; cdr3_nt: TGTGCCAGCAGCCCGACTCCCACCGGTTCTTTAGCCGAGCAGTACTTC
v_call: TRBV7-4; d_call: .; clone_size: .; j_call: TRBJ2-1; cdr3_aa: CASSFHRVSEQFF; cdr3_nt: TGTGCCAGCAGCTTTCACCGGGTATCTGAGCAGTTCTTC
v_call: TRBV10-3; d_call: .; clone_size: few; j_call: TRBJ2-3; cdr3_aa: CAISGQQGGTDTQYF; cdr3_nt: TGTGCCATCAGTGGACAGCAGGGAGGAACAGATACGCAGTATTTT
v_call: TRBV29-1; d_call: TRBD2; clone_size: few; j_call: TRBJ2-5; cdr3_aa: CSVGGAGGPGETQYF; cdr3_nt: TGCAGCGTTGGGGGAGCGGGAGGGCCTGGAGAGACCCAGTACTTC
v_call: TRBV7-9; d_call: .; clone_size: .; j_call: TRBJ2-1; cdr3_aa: CASSLTGNNEQFF; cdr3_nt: TGTGCCAGCAGCTTAACCGGGAACAATGAGCAGTTCTTC